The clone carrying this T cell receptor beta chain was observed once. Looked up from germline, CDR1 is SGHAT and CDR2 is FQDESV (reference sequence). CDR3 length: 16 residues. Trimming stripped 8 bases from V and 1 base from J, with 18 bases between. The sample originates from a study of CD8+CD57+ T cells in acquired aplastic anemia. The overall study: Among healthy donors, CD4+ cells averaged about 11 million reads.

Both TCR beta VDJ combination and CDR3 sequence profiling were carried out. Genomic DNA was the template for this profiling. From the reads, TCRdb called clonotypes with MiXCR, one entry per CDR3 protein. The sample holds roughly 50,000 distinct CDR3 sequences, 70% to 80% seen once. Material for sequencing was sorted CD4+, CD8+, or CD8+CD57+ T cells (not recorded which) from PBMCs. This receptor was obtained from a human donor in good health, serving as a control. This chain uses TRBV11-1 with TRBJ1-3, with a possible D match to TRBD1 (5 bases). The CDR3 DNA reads TGTGCCAGCCGACCGTTTTGGGGCGCATCTGGAAACACCATATATTTT. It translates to CASRPFWGASGNTIYF.